A single sample gave rise to the 19 T cell receptor beta chains below, sequenced in a study of blood T cell repertoires in COVID-19. TCRdb's copy holds only in-frame clones and misses some; the assay was immunoSEQ multiplex PCR. The sample shows about 140,000 clones, roughly 83% of them seen only once. The sequencing input was PBMCs or T cells enriched from blood (not recorded which). The receptors stem from a man aged 35 to 55 with acute COVID-19.

This chain joins TRBV15 and TRBJ2-3; 9 bases align to TRBD2. CDR1 is LNHNV and CDR2 is YYDKDF in the germline V gene (reference sequence). This CDR3 is built from 14 residues. Unmatched junction bases numbered 10, after V lost 8 bases and J lost 7 bases. The DNA for the CDR3 is TGTGCCACCTCTGACGGGACTAGCATGTATACGCAGTATTTT. Amino acid sequence: CATSDGTSMYTQYF.

The chain joins TRBV7-9 to TRBJ2-5; 7 bases are a match to TRBD2. With 4 bases clipped from V and 6 bases from J, the junction kept 17 bases outside the gene matches. Germline-derived CDR1 and CDR2 are SEHNR and FQNEAQ (reference sequence). CDR3 size: 17 residues. The CDR3 region has the DNA TGTGCCAGCAGCTCGACCGGGGGTACCGGGAGGACCCAGACCCAGTACTTC. It encodes CASSSTGGTGRTQTQYF.

The chain uses TRBV10-3 and TRBJ1-5, with 8 bases lining up with TRBD1. After removal of 6 bases from V and 0 bases from J, the junction contained 1 base not matched to a gene. CDR3 length: 14 residues. Looked up from germline, CDR1 is ENHRY and CDR2 is SYGVKD. CDR3 in amino acids: CAIRGQDSNQPQHF. The CDR3 region has the DNA TGTGCCATCAGGGGACAGGATAGCAATCAGCCCCAGCATTTT.

The chain recombines TRBV7-2 with TRBJ2-7; 7 bases map to TRBD1. The CDR3 extends over 11 amino acids. V shed 5 bases and J 5 bases; nucleotides not matched to a gene: 0. Germline V gene data show CDR1 as SGHTA and CDR2 as FQGNSA. The CDR3, as DNA: TGTGCCAGCAGCCAGGGGGACGAGCAGTACTTC. Protein: CASSQGDEQYF. Full variable domain (outside the CDR3, taken from reference TRBV7-2 and TRBJ2-7): GAGVSQSPSNKVTEKGKDVELRCDPISGHTALYWYRQSLGQGLEFLIYFQGNSAPDKSGLPSDRFSAERTGGSVSTLTIQRTQQEDSAVYLCASSQGDEQYFGPGTRLTVT.

The rearrangement links TRBV13 to TRBJ2-1; the D gene is possibly TRBD1 (6 bases). Germline V gene data show CDR1 as PRHDT and CDR2 as FYEKMQ (reference sequence). Trimming stripped 4 bases from V and 7 bases from J, with 11 bases between. This CDR3 comprises 13 residues. The DNA of the CDR3 is TGTGCCAGCAGCTATGGACAGAGGAATGAGCAGTTCTTC. Protein: CASSYGQRNEQFF.

J is TRBJ2-7 and V is TRBV4-2; 7 nucleotides match TRBD2. Germline V gene data show CDR1 as LGHNA and CDR2 as YNFKEQ. V was clipped by 1 base and J by 5 bases; unmatched bases: 8. This CDR3 contains 15 residues. CDR3 protein: CASSQVVGGFNEQYF. CDR3 coding DNA: TGTGCCAGCAGCCAAGTGGTGGGGGGGTTCAACGAGCAGTACTTC.

This sequence joins TRBV5-4 and TRBJ1-2; 9 positions match TRBD1. The CDR3 contains 17 residues. Germline V gene sequence: CDR1 SGHNT, CDR2 YYREEE (reference sequence). After removal of 4 bases from V and 0 bases from J, the junction contained 10 bases not matched to a gene. The CDR3 reads CASSPGTGGLSNYGYTF. The CDR3, as DNA: TGTGCCAGCAGCCCCGGTACAGGGGGCTTGTCTAACTATGGCTACACCTTC.

This chain connects TRBV7-9 to TRBJ2-1; 11 bases agree with TRBD2. Trimming cost V 5 bases and J 6 bases; bases outside gene matches: 3. Germline V gene data show CDR1 as SEHNR and CDR2 as FQNEAQ (reference sequence). This CDR3 contains 14 residues. CDR3 nucleotides: TGTGCCAGCAGCCCCGGGACTAGCGGCAATGAGCAGTTCTTC. It is translated as CASSPGTSGNEQFF.

Here the CDR3 reads CATKGTSGTDTQYF. In DNA, the CDR3 is TGTGCCACCAAAGGAACTAGCGGCACAGATACGCAGTATTTT. V gene TRBV2 combines with J gene TRBJ2-3; 7 positions agree with TRBD2. This CDR3 has 14 amino acids. Germline CDR1 and CDR2: SNHLY and FYNNEI. The V gene end was trimmed by 10 bases and the J gene end by 1 base; junction bases not matched to a gene: 8.

DNA for the CDR3: TGTGCCTGGACCCCCCGACTGAGCTCCTATAATTCACCCCTCCACTTT. Protein product: CAWTPRLSSYNSPLHF. This chain connects TRBV30 to TRBJ1-6; D is ambiguous. The CDR3 is made up of 16 amino acids. Trimming removed 4 bases at V and 0 bases at J, with 13 bases between. Germline CDR1 is GTSNPN and CDR2 is SVGIG (reference sequence).

V and J are TRBV27 and TRBJ2-1; 8 bases align to TRBD2. The CDR3 covers 15 residues. The V gene's germline CDR1 is MNHEY and CDR2 SMNVEV (reference sequence). V lost 5 bases to trimming and J lost 6 bases; unmatched junction nucleotides: 9. The CDR3 spells CASSLTAGAGNEQFF. The CDR3 nucleotides read TGTGCCAGCAGTCTAACAGCGGGAGCCGGCAATGAGCAGTTCTTC.

The rearrangement links TRBV5-4 to TRBJ2-2; 7 nucleotides line up with TRBD1. Unmatched junction bases numbered 9, after V lost 4 bases and J lost 3 bases. This CDR3 has 16 residues. The germline gives CDR1 SGHNT, CDR2 YYREEE (reference sequence). CDR3 nucleotides: TGTGCCAGCAGCGCGAAAGGGGGCGCTGACACCGGGGAGCTGTTTTTT. Its translation is CASSAKGGADTGELFF.

V is TRBV2 and J is TRBJ1-2; D is undetermined. There are 13 residues in the CDR3. V was trimmed by 3 bases and J by 8 bases, leaving 13 bases between them. Germline V CDR1 and CDR2: SNHLY, FYNNEI. The CDR3 DNA sequence: TGTGCCAGCAGTGACGGGAGGTATCGCGGCTACACCTTC. Protein: CASSDGRYRGYTF. The variable domain in full, completed from reference TRBV2 and TRBJ1-2, reads EPEVTQTPSHQVTQMGQEVILRCVPISNHLYFYWYRQILGQKVEFLVSFYNNEISEKSEIFDDQFSVERPDGSNFTLKIRSTKLEDSAMYFCASSDGRYRGYTFGSGTRLTVV.

This rearrangement joins TRBV18 to TRBJ2-7, with 7 bases lining up with TRBD1. With V trimmed by 5 bases and J by 5 bases, 12 bases remained unmatched. The germline CDR1 and CDR2 sequences are KGHSH and LQKENI. This CDR3 comprises 15 residues. The CDR3, as DNA: TGTGCCAGCTCAGAACGGACAGGATCACTCGACGAGCAGTACTTC. The encoded protein is CASSERTGSLDEQYF.

This clone was seen a single time. CDR3: CASRPQGASPDEQFF. Written as DNA, the CDR3 is TGTGCCAGCAGGCCCCAGGGGGCCTCTCCCGATGAGCAGTTCTTC. The chain employs TRBV6-5 and TRBJ2-1; 8 bases align to TRBD1. The germline CDR1 and CDR2 sequences are MNHEY and SVGAGI. V was clipped by 6 bases and J by 8 bases; unmatched bases: 12. The CDR3 has 15 residues.

The chain has TRBV6-5 and TRBJ2-7; tentative D call: TRBD2 (6 bases). The V gene's germline CDR1 is MNHEY and CDR2 SVGAGI. This CDR3 has 15 amino acids. The V end lost 6 bases, the J end lost 6 bases, and 21 bases lay between the germline ends. The CDR3 loop reads CASSHAETRLREQYF. The DNA of the CDR3 is TGTGCCAGCAGCCACGCCGAGACTAGACTTCGCGAGCAGTACTTC.

This rearrangement joins TRBV5-1 to TRBJ2-1; TRBD2 agrees at 12 bases. The CDR3 runs to 17 residues. Germline CDR1 is SGHRS and CDR2 is YFSETQ. V trimming: 0 bases; J trimming: 10 bases; junction bases outside the gene matches: 11. CDR3 sequence reads: CASSLGPSGGASREQFF. The DNA of the CDR3 is TGCGCCAGCAGCTTGGGTCCTAGCGGGGGGGCCTCGAGGGAGCAGTTCTTC. Full variable domain (rest looked up from reference TRBV5-1 and TRBJ2-1): KAGVTQTPRYLIKTRGQQVTLSCSPISGHRSVSWYQQTPGQGLQFLFEYFSETQRNKGNFPGRFSGRQFSNSRSEMNVSTLELGDSALYLCASSLGPSGGASREQFFGPGTRLTVL.

The genes are TRBV6-2 or TRBV6-3 and TRBJ1-2; a weak D match, TRBD1 (6 bases). CDR1 and CDR2 from the germline V gene are MNHEY and SVGEGT. This CDR3 contains 14 residues. V lost 2 bases to trimming and J lost 6 bases, with 13 bases between them. CDR3 protein: CASSYQRTVDGYTF. The CDR3 DNA reads TGTGCCAGCAGTTACCAGAGGACAGTCGATGGCTACACCTTC.

This chain links TRBV4-3 with TRBJ2-3; D is possibly TRBD2 (8 bases). Trimming shortened V by 0 bases and J by 1 base, and 20 bases separated the two germline ends. This CDR3 is built from 19 residues. Germline values: CDR1 LGHNA, CDR2 YSLEER. The CDR3 loop is CASSQDLVREGAGTDTQYF. The CDR3 region has the DNA TGCGCCAGCAGCCAAGATCTTGTACGGGAGGGGGCAGGCACAGATACGCAGTATTTT.